These 24 T cell receptor beta chains originate from one sample sequenced in a study of neurological immune-mediated disorders. TCRdb independently ran MiXCR on the 5' RACE reads; one entry per CDR3 protein. The table has about 120,000 distinct CDR3 sequences, more than 2.5% seen once; the top ten hold over 1%. The specimen was PBMCs. These TCRs come from a woman between 25 and 40 years old with multiple sclerosis.

This clonotype was seen repeatedly, ten times or more. V is TRBV6-2 or TRBV6-3 and J is TRBJ1-1; D is uncertain. Trimming left V 3 bases short and J 4 bases short, with 6 bases between. Germline CDR1 reads MNHEY; CDR2 reads SVGEGT. The length of the CDR3 is 12 residues. CDR3 protein: CASSYKVTEAFF. In DNA form, the CDR3 reads TGTGCCAGCAGTTATAAGGTCACTGAAGCTTTCTTT.

This clonotype was picked up many times. This sequence joins TRBV20-1 and TRBJ2-5; 16 bases fit TRBD2. The CDR3 runs to 18 residues. V trimming: 2 bases; J trimming: 4 bases; junction bases outside the gene matches: 10. CDR1 and CDR2 from the germline V gene are DFQATT and SNEGSKA (reference sequence). The CDR3 loop reads CSARTGTSGRVMGETQYF. In DNA, the CDR3 is TGCAGTGCTAGAACCGGGACTAGCGGGAGGGTAATGGGAGAGACCCAGTACTTC.

In this sample, this clonotype turned up a few times. The gene calls are TRBV28 and TRBJ1-1; the D is unclear. Looked up from germline, CDR1 is MDHEN and CDR2 is SYDVKM. This CDR3 is 13 amino acids long. V lost 3 bases and J lost 7, with 12 bases in between. The CDR3 region is CASSFTGVVEAFF. The CDR3 bases are TGTGCCAGCAGTTTTACCGGAGTAGTTGAAGCTTTCTTT.

In the case of this clonotype: A much larger clone lies a single base off, so this may be a read error. J is TRBJ2-7 and V is TRBV10-3, with unresolved D. With 5 bases removed from V and 3 bases from J, the gap between germline ends came to 11 bases. This CDR3 comprises 13 residues. Germline assignment: CDR1 ENHRY and CDR2 SYGVKD. The CDR3 protein is CAISKGSHYEQYF. In DNA form, the CDR3 reads TGTGCCATCAGTAAAGGTTCGCACTACGAGCAGTACTTC.

This clonotype was seen many times. The genes are TRBV20-1 and TRBJ1-4; no firm D call. Germline loops: CDR1 DFQATT, CDR2 SNEGSKA (reference sequence). This CDR3 region has 15 residues. Trimming cost V 6 bases and J 4 bases, with 18 bases left between them. This CDR3 reads CSALDPGVHNEKLFF. DNA for the CDR3: TGCAGTGCCCTGGATCCCGGGGTCCATAATGAAAAACTGTTTTTT.

Many counts were recorded for this clonotype. The chain joins TRBV29-1 to TRBJ2-2; D is undetermined. The CDR3 contains 11 residues. V was cut by 4 bases and J by 6 bases, with 6 bases left in between. In germline, CDR1 is SQVTM, CDR2 ANQGSEA. The CDR3 region is CSVGDPGELFF. CDR3 coding DNA: TGCAGCGTTGGAGACCCCGGGGAGCTGTTTTTT.

There are many counts of this clonotype. V usage is TRBV20-1 and J usage is TRBJ2-1, with D unresolved. The CDR3 is 14 amino acids. Germline V CDR1 and CDR2: DFQATT, SNEGSKA (reference sequence). Trimming cost V 5 bases and J 0 bases, with 11 bases left between them. CDR3 amino acids: CSALPVSSYNEQFF. CDR3 in DNA: TGCAGTGCTTTACCGGTGAGCTCCTACAATGAGCAGTTCTTC.

This clonotype has at least ten counts. V usage is TRBV20-1 and J usage is TRBJ2-7; no reliable D call. This CDR3 spans 15 amino acids. Germline assignment: CDR1 DFQATT and CDR2 SNEGSKA (reference sequence). Between the trimmed V and J ends, which lost 1 base and 0 bases, there was a span of 13 bases. Here the CDR3 reads CSARVVHTNSYEQYF. In DNA, the CDR3 is TGCAGTGCTAGAGTTGTCCACACCAACTCCTACGAGCAGTACTTC.

Ten or more counts support this clonotype. The rearrangement links TRBV12-3 or TRBV12-4 to TRBJ2-5; D is undetermined. V was cut by 7 bases and J by 5 bases, with 17 bases left in between. The CDR3 loop spans 14 amino acids. The CDR3 DNA follows: TGTGCCAGCAAGAAAATGACACCCGGGGAGACCCAGTACTTC. It specifies CASKKMTPGETQYF.

This clonotype was seen a few times. This chain joins TRBV5-1 and TRBJ1-1, with TRBD1 identical over 12 bases. Looked up from germline, CDR1 is SGHRS and CDR2 is YFSETQ. J lost 2 bases, V lost 4 bases, and 3 bases had no gene match. The CDR3 runs to 15 residues. Here the CDR3 reads CASSPGTGGNTEAFF. The CDR3 DNA sequence: TGCGCCAGCAGCCCAGGGACAGGGGGCAACACTGAAGCTTTCTTT.

The table lists this clonotype with many counts. The CDR3: CSARDRGKGGDTQYF. The CDR3 DNA reads as TGCAGTGCTAGAGACAGGGGCAAGGGGGGAGATACGCAGTATTTT. The V call is TRBV20-1, the J call TRBJ2-3, with D perhaps being TRBD1 or TRBD2 (6 bases each). Looked up from germline, CDR1 is DFQATT and CDR2 is SNEGSKA (reference sequence). Trimming removed 0 bases at V and 5 bases at J, with 15 bases between. CDR3 length: 15 residues.

This clonotype appeared many times. The V and J genes are TRBV20-1 and TRBJ2-7; 8 positions match TRBD1. CDR1 is DFQATT and CDR2 is SNEGSKA in the germline V gene (reference sequence). The CDR3 extends over 15 amino acids. V trimming: 5 bases; J trimming: 3 bases; junction bases outside the gene matches: 12. CDR3 coding DNA: TGCAGTGCTCCAGGGGGCCCTCAAAACCACTACGAGCAGTACTTC. The encoded protein is CSAPGGPQNHYEQYF.

Ten or more counts support this clonotype. CDR3 loop: CSARDTFGGIRSYGYTF. In DNA, the CDR3 is TGCAGTGCTAGAGATACGTTTGGAGGGATCCGCAGCTATGGCTACACCTTC. The V call is TRBV20-1, the J call TRBJ1-2; D remains ambiguous. The CDR3 has 17 amino acids. The V end was cut by 0 bases, the J end by 4 bases, with 21 bases between. In germline, CDR1 is DFQATT, CDR2 SNEGSKA (reference sequence).

This clonotype has a count of ten or more. V gene TRBV3-1 combines with J gene TRBJ1-1; D may be TRBD1 (6 bases). The V gene's germline CDR1 is LGHDT and CDR2 YNNKEL (reference sequence). The CDR3 consists of 13 residues. Deletions cut 3 bases from V and 6 bases from J, with 11 bases between. The CDR3 sequence: CASSHDRRAEAFF. CDR3 DNA: TGTGCCAGCAGCCACGACAGGAGGGCTGAAGCTTTCTTT. The whole variable domain, filled in from reference TRBV3-1 and TRBJ1-1, reads DTAVSQTPKYLVTQMGNDKSIKCEQNLGHDTMYWYKQDSKKFLKIMFSYNNKELIINETVPNRFSPKSPDKAHLNLHINSLELGDSAVYFCASSHDRRAEAFFGQGTRLTVV.

This clonotype was detected many times. The rearrangement joins TRBV20-1 to TRBJ2-3; a weak D match, TRBD2 (6 bases). The CDR3 totals 14 residues. The V and J ends lost 3 bases and 4 bases respectively, with 14 bases between them. CDR1 is DFQATT and CDR2 is SNEGSKA in the germline V gene (reference sequence). CDR3 in amino acids: CSARSVGGSDTQYF. CDR3 in DNA: TGCAGTGCTAGGTCAGTTGGAGGGTCAGATACGCAGTATTTT.

This clonotype was counted at least ten times. The chain couples TRBV5-1 to TRBJ1-5; D uncertain. CDR1 and CDR2 from the germline V gene are SGHRS and YFSETQ. The CDR3 has 15 residues. Trimming shortened V by 3 bases and J by 3 bases, and 13 bases separated the two germline ends. DNA of the CDR3: TGCGCCAGCAGCTCGAGCGGCAGCCTCAATCAGCCCCAGCATTTT. This sequence encodes CASSSSGSLNQPQHF.

This clonotype was seen at least ten times. This rearrangement joins TRBV20-1 to TRBJ2-1; D not resolved. The V gene lost 1 base and the J gene lost 12 bases, with 16 bases spanning the gap. Per germline, CDR1 DFQATT and CDR2 SNEGSKA (reference sequence). The CDR3 covers 13 residues. CDR3 bases: TGCAGTGCTAGAGGGCCCGCGTTAGCAGTGCAGTTCTTC. Protein sequence: CSARGPALAVQFF.

This clonotype was seen ten or more times. The rearrangement uses TRBV6-8 and TRBJ1-1; D gene ambiguous. CDR3 size: 14 residues. Trimming left V 6 bases short and J 3 bases short, with 14 bases between. CDR1 is MNHGY, CDR2 SAAAGT, per germline. The CDR3 here is CASRHGSRDTEAFF. The CDR3 DNA sequence: TGTGCCAGCAGACACGGGTCCCGGGACACTGAAGCTTTCTTT.

This clonotype was detected a few times. The chain recombines TRBV28 with TRBJ2-1; no definite D call. This CDR3 contains 15 residues. V shed 6 bases and J shed 4 bases, with 16 bases lying between them. The germline V gene has CDR1 MDHEN and CDR2 SYDVKM. The CDR3 protein is CASSTPGVGYNEQFF. In DNA form, the CDR3 reads TGTGCCAGCAGCACCCCCGGTGTGGGATACAATGAGCAGTTCTTC.

In its sample, this clonotype was seen many times. The chain uses TRBV5-6 and TRBJ2-3; D is undetermined. Trimming took 2 bases from V and 1 from J, leaving 11 bases between them. The CDR3 spans 15 residues. CDR1 and CDR2 from the germline V gene are SGHDT and YYEEEE. In DNA, the CDR3 is TGTGCCAGCAGCTTAGGCCGACAACGCACAGATACGCAGTATTTT. Protein sequence: CASSLGRQRTDTQYF.

Only a few counts were recorded for this clonotype. V is TRBV6-2 or TRBV6-3 and J is TRBJ2-1; maybe TRBD2 (5 bases). This CDR3 spans 13 amino acids. Per the germline V gene, CDR1 is MNHEY and CDR2 is SVGEGT. V lost 7 bases and J lost 6, with 13 bases in between. The chain's CDR3 is CASKFGGGNEQFF. In DNA, the CDR3 is TGTGCCAGCAAATTCGGAGGCGGCAATGAGCAGTTCTTC.

The sample holds many counts of this clonotype. V usage is TRBV7-2 and J usage is TRBJ2-3; 9 bases agree with TRBD2. J gave up 1 base and V 1 base, and 12 bases lay outside the gene matches. The CDR3 has 19 amino acids. CDR1 and CDR2 (germline): SGHTA, FQGNSA. The CDR3: CASSLDSFSGGLRTDTQYF. DNA for the CDR3: TGTGCCAGCAGCTTAGATTCCTTTAGCGGGGGACTCCGCACAGATACGCAGTATTTT. Variable domain in full (rest from reference TRBV7-2 and TRBJ2-3): GAGVSQSPSNKVTEKGKDVELRCDPISGHTALYWYRQSLGQGLEFLIYFQGNSAPDKSGLPSDRFSAERTGGSVSTLTIQRTQQEDSAVYLCASSLDSFSGGLRTDTQYFGPGTRLTVL.

The V call is TRBV19, the J call TRBJ2-2; TRBD1 matches at 9 bases. CDR1 LNHDA and CDR2 SQIVND come from the germline V gene (reference sequence). Unmatched junction bases numbered 4, after V lost 8 bases and J lost 6 bases. CDR3 length: 13 residues. In DNA form, the CDR3 reads TGTGCCAGTGGGACAGGGATTCCCGGGGAGCTGTTTTTT. Translating it yields CASGTGIPGELFF.

This clonotype was counted between two and nine times. With a much larger clone just one base away, this may be a read error. The rearrangement links TRBV7-8 to TRBJ1-5; possible D gene TRBD1, 5 bases. The CDR3 runs to 15 residues. CDR1 and CDR2 from the germline V gene are SGHVS and FQNEAQ. The DNA for the CDR3 is TGTGCCAGCAGCTCCCCGGGACGGAATAATCAGCACCAGCATTTT. It encodes CASSSPGRNNQHQHF.